These 30 T cell receptor beta chains came from one sample sequenced in a study of blood T cell repertoires in COVID-19. Assay used: immunoSEQ multiplex PCR; TCRdb lists only in-frame clones, some missing. This sample has about 250,000 clones; almost 85% occur once, and the top ten carry roughly 4%. Sequences were obtained from peripheral blood. Receptors were obtained from a man aged 50 to 60 with acute or convalescent COVID-19.

The CDR3 sequence is CASSVGHGDYEQYF. In DNA, the CDR3 is TGTGCCAGCAGCGTAGGCCACGGAGACTACGAGCAGTACTTC. The chain joins TRBV9 to TRBJ2-7; D is undetermined. In germline, CDR1 is SGDLS, CDR2 YYNGEE. CDR3 length: 14 residues. V lost 0 bases, J lost 3 bases, and 10 bases lay in between.

The chain couples TRBV13 to TRBJ1-1, with 7 bases aligning to TRBD1. V lost 4 bases and J lost 3; bases outside the gene matches: 5. Germline V gives CDR1 PRHDT, CDR2 FYEKMQ (reference sequence). The CDR3 covers 14 residues. Here the CDR3 reads CASSYGTEDTEAFF. The CDR3, as DNA: TGTGCCAGCAGCTACGGGACAGAAGACACTGAAGCTTTCTTT. Based on the CDR3 plus reference TRBV13 and TRBJ1-1, the full variable domain is AAGVIQSPRHLIKEKRETATLKCYPIPRHDTVYWYQQGPGQDPQFLISFYEKMQSDKGSIPDRFSAQQFSDYHSELNMSSLELGDSALYFCASSYGTEDTEAFFGQGTRLTVV.

The chain is built from TRBV9 and TRBJ1-4; D is possibly TRBD1 (5 bases). CDR3 length: 13 amino acids. Trimming cost V 0 bases and J 8 bases, with 8 bases left between them. Germline V lookup: CDR1 SGDLS, CDR2 YYNGEE. The DNA for the CDR3 is TGTGCCAGCAGCGTAGCTACAGGAGAAAAACTGTTTTTT. It is translated as CASSVATGEKLFF.

The chain carries TRBV5-1 and TRBJ1-3, with D perhaps matching TRBD1 (6 bases). The CDR3 sequence is 15 residues long. V lost 3 bases and J 0 bases, leaving 10 bases between the germline ends. CDR1 and CDR2 (germline): SGHRS, YFSETQ. CDR3 nucleotides: TGCGCCAGCAGCTCCGGACAGTCCTCTGGAAACACCATATATTTT. This encodes CASSSGQSSGNTIYF.

The chain combines TRBV7-2 with TRBJ2-7; the match to TRBD2 covers 7 bases. V was clipped by 4 bases and J by 1 base; unmatched bases: 4. This CDR3 comprises 14 residues. The germline CDR1 and CDR2 sequences are SGHTA and FQGNSA. The CDR3: CASSYRDYSYEQYF. CDR3 in DNA: TGTGCCAGCAGCTACCGGGACTATTCCTACGAGCAGTACTTC.

CDR3 nucleotides: TGTGCCAGCAGCTTCCCCGGGACAGGGGTCAATGAGCAGTTCTTC. Translated, it gives CASSFPGTGVNEQFF. The V gene is TRBV5-8, the J gene TRBJ2-1, with TRBD1 matching over 10 bases. V was pared by 2 bases and J by 6 bases, with 5 bases of the junction left unmatched. CDR1 SGHTS and CDR2 YDEGEE come from the germline V gene. The CDR3 has 15 residues. The full variable domain, in which reference TRBV5-8 and TRBJ2-1 provide the parts outside the CDR3, is EAGVTQSPTHLIKTRGQQATLRCSPISGHTSVYWYQQALGLGLQFLLWYDEGEERNRGNFPPRFSGRQFPNYSSELNVNALELEDSALYLCASSFPGTGVNEQFFGPGTRLTVL.

The chain is built from TRBV23-1 and TRBJ1-5, with D perhaps matching TRBD1 (5 bases). TRBV23-1 carries the ORF label, with uncertain function. Trimming stripped 4 bases from V and 2 bases from J, with 15 bases between. This CDR3 has 16 residues. The CDR3, as DNA: TGCGCCAGCAGTCCAGGACATTCGCGAGGCAATCAGCCCCAGCATTTT. It codes for CASSPGHSRGNQPQHF.

The V call is TRBV20-1, the J call TRBJ2-7; 9 positions agree with TRBD2. The ends lost 3 bases at V and 3 bases at J; junction bases unmatched: 6. Germline V CDR1 and CDR2: DFQATT, SNEGSKA (reference sequence). This CDR3 is built from 14 residues. The chain's CDR3 is CSASDRGRGYEQYF. The CDR3 DNA sequence: TGCAGTGCTAGTGATCGCGGGAGGGGCTACGAGCAGTACTTC.

The rearrangement uses TRBV5-6 and TRBJ1-1; D call uncertain. The germline CDR1 and CDR2 sequences are SGHDT and YYEEEE. The length of the CDR3 is 15 residues. Between the trimmed V and J ends, which lost 0 bases and 2 bases, there was a span of 11 bases. Written as DNA, the CDR3 is TGTGCCAGCAGCTTGGATACAGATGGAAACACTGAAGCTTTCTTT. Translated, it gives CASSLDTDGNTEAFF.

The V gene is TRBV27, the J gene TRBJ1-2; 9 bases map to TRBD1. Germline V CDR1 and CDR2: MNHEY, SMNVEV (reference sequence). The ends lost 5 bases at V and 1 base at J; junction bases unmatched: 2. This CDR3 contains 14 residues. The CDR3 loop is CASSADRGNYGYTF. DNA for the CDR3: TGTGCCAGCAGTGCGGACAGGGGTAACTATGGCTACACCTTC.

The chain uses TRBV28 and TRBJ1-1; tentative D call: TRBD1 (6 bases). The CDR3 length is 15 residues. Germline assignment: CDR1 MDHEN and CDR2 SYDVKM. The germline V and J ends were trimmed by 8 bases and 5 bases, with 21 bases remaining between them. CDR3 protein: CASLDSNLRLTEAFF. CDR3 nucleotides: TGTGCCAGCCTGGACAGCAACTTGAGGTTGACTGAAGCTTTCTTT.

The chain has TRBV5-6 and TRBJ2-5, with 7 bases that match TRBD1. The CDR3 loop spans 14 amino acids. Germline lookup yields CDR1 SGHDT and CDR2 YYEEEE. J gave up 7 bases and V 4 bases, and 10 bases lay outside the gene matches. The CDR3 nucleotides read TGTGCCAGCAGCGAGAACACAGGGGCCGGGACCCAGTACTTC. Its translation is CASSENTGAGTQYF.

The CDR3 is CASSPSRQVNEKLFF. The CDR3 nucleotides read TGTGCCAGCTCACCAAGTCGACAGGTTAATGAAAAACTGTTTTTT. The chain links TRBV18 to TRBJ1-4, with D tentatively TRBD1 (6 bases). V shed 2 bases and J shed 4 bases, with 11 bases lying between them. CDR3 length equals 15 residues. The germline CDR1 and CDR2 sequences are KGHSH and LQKENI.

The V call is TRBV27, the J call TRBJ1-6, with 9 bases that match TRBD1. The CDR3 has 14 residues. Germline V gene sequence: CDR1 MNHEY, CDR2 SMNVEV (reference sequence). V gave up 4 bases and J gave up 10 bases; unmatched junction bases: 5. Written as DNA, the CDR3 is TGTGCCAGCAGTTGGGACAGGGTCAAATCACCCCTCCACTTT. It is translated as CASSWDRVKSPLHF.

In its sample, this clone was seen a few times. The chain joins TRBV3-1 (or the pseudogene TRBV3-2) to TRBJ1-1; D uncertain. V lost 2 bases and J lost 5, with 9 bases in between. Germline V lookup: CDR1 LGHDT, CDR2 YNNKEL (reference sequence). The CDR3 has 13 residues. The CDR3 region has the DNA TGTGCCAGCAGCCAATATCGGTGGACTGAAGCTTTCTTT. The encoded protein is CASSQYRWTEAFF.

J is TRBJ2-7 and V is TRBV28, with 9 nucleotides matching TRBD1. The germline gives CDR1 MDHEN, CDR2 SYDVKM. This CDR3 comprises 14 residues. V gave up 4 bases and J gave up 8 bases; unmatched junction bases: 9. CDR3 loop: CASSSQGAMGKQYF. Here the CDR3 DNA reads TGTGCCAGCAGTTCACAGGGGGCTATGGGTAAGCAGTACTTC.

The V call is TRBV7-3, the J call TRBJ2-1; tentatively, D is TRBD2 (6 bases). The CDR3 runs to 15 residues. Germline-derived CDR1 and CDR2 are SGHTA and FQGTGA. V shed 2 bases and J shed 4 bases, with 12 bases lying between them. The CDR3 DNA is TGTGCCAGCAGCTTAGACGGGAGTCTGTACAATGAGCAGTTCTTC. It encodes CASSLDGSLYNEQFF.

The V call is TRBV7-9, the J call TRBJ1-5, with D maybe TRBD1 (6 bases). CDR3 length: 14 amino acids. Germline assignment: CDR1 SEHNR and CDR2 FQNEAQ (reference sequence). Deletions cut 3 bases from V and 8 bases from J, with 14 bases between. This CDR3 is CASSFGGATEPQHF. CDR3 bases: TGTGCCAGCAGCTTTGGGGGGGCAACTGAGCCCCAGCATTTT.

The chain employs TRBV11-3 and TRBJ2-2; tentative D call: TRBD1 (5 bases). Germline CDR1 and CDR2: SGHNT and YENEEA. The CDR3 has 14 amino acids. V lost 5 bases to trimming and J lost 1 base, with 8 bases between them. The CDR3: CASSPRENTGELFF. The CDR3 nucleotides read TGTGCCAGCAGCCCCAGGGAGAACACCGGGGAGCTGTTTTTT.

This chain uses TRBV18 with TRBJ1-5, with unresolved D. The CDR3 has 15 amino acids. CDR1 KGHSH and CDR2 LQKENI come from the germline V gene. V lost 4 bases and J 2 bases, leaving 12 bases between the germline ends. CDR3 coding DNA: TGTGCCAGCTCACGACAACAAGACGGCAATCAGCCCCAGCATTTT. Its protein is CASSRQQDGNQPQHF. The complete variable domain, with remaining parts taken from reference TRBV18 and TRBJ1-5, reads NAGVMQNPRHLVRRRGQEARLRCSPMKGHSHVYWYRQLPEEGLKFMVYLQKENIIDESGMPKERFSAEFPKEGPSILRIQQVVRGDSAAYFCASSRQQDGNQPQHFGDGTRLSIL.

The V and J genes are TRBV19 and TRBJ1-2; 9 nucleotides line up with TRBD1. Unmatched junction bases numbered 8, after V lost 4 bases and J lost 8 bases. The CDR3 is made up of 14 amino acids. From germline, CDR1 is LNHDA and CDR2 SQIVND (reference sequence). CDR3 sequence: CASSTQGAREGYTF. The DNA of the CDR3 is TGTGCCAGTAGTACACAGGGGGCAAGGGAGGGCTACACCTTC.

The rearrangement links TRBV6-1 to TRBJ1-1, with TRBD1 matching over 8 bases. After removal of 0 bases from V and 1 base from J, the junction contained 7 bases not matched to a gene. The CDR3 has 17 amino acids. Germline lookup yields CDR1 MNHNS and CDR2 SASEGT. The CDR3 is CASSEALQGARNTEAFF. Written as DNA, the CDR3 is TGTGCCAGCAGTGAAGCACTTCAGGGGGCGCGGAACACTGAAGCTTTCTTT.

The V gene is TRBV5-6, the J gene TRBJ2-7; the match to TRBD1 covers 8 bases. The V and J ends lost 2 bases and 3 bases, in that order; junction bases with no gene match: 4. Germline-derived CDR1 and CDR2 are SGHDT and YYEEEE. The length of the CDR3 is 14 residues. The CDR3 spells CASSLGQGNYEQYF. The CDR3 coding sequence is TGTGCCAGCAGCTTAGGACAGGGAAACTACGAGCAGTACTTC.

V is TRBV11-2 and J is TRBJ1-3; 7 nucleotides line up with TRBD1. CDR1 is SGHAT and CDR2 is FQNNGV in the germline V gene. Trimming took 5 bases from V and 2 from J; bases not matched to a gene: 6. The CDR3 runs 15 residues. The CDR3 DNA reads as TGTGCCAGCAGCCCACAGGGGAAGGCTGGAAACACCATATATTTT. Its protein product is CASSPQGKAGNTIYF.

This chain links TRBV11-3 with TRBJ2-3; D unresolved. Trimming took 1 base from V and 3 from J, leaving 11 bases between them. Germline CDR1 SGHNT, CDR2 YENEEA. This CDR3 region has 15 residues. CDR3 sequence: CASSLGQSITDTQYF. In nucleotides, the CDR3 is TGTGCCAGCAGCTTAGGGCAGTCGATAACAGATACGCAGTATTTT.

This clone was recorded a few times. The chain uses TRBV9 and TRBJ2-7, with 13 bases fitting TRBD2. This CDR3 is built from 16 residues. Germline V gene lookup returns CDR1 SGDLS and CDR2 YYNGEE. V trimming: 4 bases; J trimming: 4 bases; junction bases outside the gene matches: 8. CDR3 DNA: TGTGCCAGCAGCAAATCCGGGACTAGCGGGATTTACGAGCAGTACTTC. Its translation is CASSKSGTSGIYEQYF.

CDR3 region: CASSPLADPSTDTQYF. CDR3 nucleotide sequence: TGTGCCAGCAGCCCCCTAGCGGACCCTAGCACAGATACGCAGTATTTT. This sequence joins TRBV9 and TRBJ2-3; TRBD2 matches 7 bases. The CDR3 length is 16 residues. CDR1 is SGDLS and CDR2 is YYNGEE in the germline V gene. The ends lost 4 bases at V and 0 bases at J; junction bases unmatched: 8.

The chain employs TRBV14 and TRBJ1-5; the D gene is possibly TRBD1 (5 bases). This CDR3 comprises 14 residues. The V and J ends lost 3 bases and 3 bases respectively, with 9 bases between them. Per the germline V gene, CDR1 is SGHDN and CDR2 is FVKESK. Here the CDR3 DNA reads TGTGCCAGCAGCCATCAGGGATACAATCAGCCCCAGCATTTT. Residues: CASSHQGYNQPQHF.

The rearrangement joins TRBV6-5 to TRBJ2-6; tentatively, D is TRBD2 (5 bases). Trimming cost V 6 bases and J 4 bases, with 13 bases left between them. The length of the CDR3 is 15 residues. CDR1 MNHEY and CDR2 SVGAGI come from the germline V gene. CDR3 bases: TGTGCCAGCAGAAACGGAGGAGCCGGGGCCAACGTCCTGACTTTC. Protein product: CASRNGGAGANVLTF.

V is TRBV7-9 and J is TRBJ2-3; no definite D call. The CDR3 sequence is 11 residues long. V was trimmed by 2 bases and J by 5 bases, leaving 2 bases between them. Germline V gene data show CDR1 as SEHNR and CDR2 as FQNEAQ (reference sequence). The CDR3 protein is CASSLLDTQYF. The CDR3, as DNA: TGTGCCAGCAGCTTACTAGATACGCAGTATTTT.